Following are 27 T cell receptor beta chains from one sample sequenced in a study of blood T cell repertoires in COVID-19. TCRdb keeps only in-frame clones here, not all; method: immunoSEQ multiplex PCR. The sample shows approximately 150,000 clones, about 83% of them seen only once. The sample comprised peripheral blood. These receptors originate from a human donor in a cohort sampled during active COVID-19.

The rearrangement uses TRBV3-1 (or the pseudogene TRBV3-2) and TRBJ2-3, with TRBD2 matching 9 bases. The CDR3 runs to 15 residues. Germline V CDR1 and CDR2: LGHDT, YNNKEL (reference sequence). The ends lost 4 bases at V and 5 bases at J; junction bases unmatched: 7. The chain's CDR3 is CASSPPGTSQDTQYF. In DNA form, the CDR3 reads TGTGCCAGCAGCCCACCCGGGACTAGCCAAGATACGCAGTATTTT.

This sequence joins TRBV5-1 and TRBJ2-7; 12 bases fit TRBD2. J gave up 2 bases and V 0 bases, and 3 bases lay outside the gene matches. The CDR3 length is 16 residues. Germline CDR1 is SGHRS and CDR2 is YFSETQ. As DNA, the CDR3 is TGCGCCAGCAGCTTGGACCTAGCGGGAGGGCCCTACGAGCAGTACTTC. Translating it yields CASSLDLAGGPYEQYF.

The sample holds a few counts of this clone. This chain links TRBV11-3 with TRBJ2-3; D is possibly TRBD1 (6 bases). The CDR3 covers 14 residues. Germline loops: CDR1 SGHNT, CDR2 YENEEA. Trimming shortened V by 2 bases and J by 4 bases, and 10 bases separated the two germline ends. The DNA of the CDR3 is TGTGCCAGCAGCTTACAGGGGATGGCAGATACGCAGTATTTT. Protein: CASSLQGMADTQYF.

V and J are TRBV6-5 and TRBJ2-1; perhaps TRBD2 as D (5 bases). The CDR3 extends over 13 amino acids. Between the trimmed V and J ends, which lost 6 bases and 9 bases, there was a span of 15 bases. CDR1 is MNHEY and CDR2 is SVGAGI in the germline V gene. CDR3 protein: CASSPTRTGEQFF. The CDR3 coding sequence is TGTGCCAGCAGCCCAACTAGAACCGGTGAGCAGTTCTTC.

V and J are TRBV4-2 and TRBJ2-3, with 9 bases aligning to TRBD1. V shed 5 bases and J 5 bases; nucleotides not matched to a gene: 11. This CDR3 has 16 amino acids. Germline V CDR1 and CDR2: LGHNA, YNFKEQ. The CDR3, as DNA: TGTGCCAGCAGCATACAAGGCGACAGGGGGGTAGATACGCAGTATTTT. It translates to CASSIQGDRGVDTQYF.

This sequence joins TRBV6-1 and TRBJ2-1, with TRBD2 identical over 9 bases. CDR1 and CDR2 (germline): MNHNS, SASEGT. V gave up 4 bases and J gave up 2 bases; unmatched junction bases: 6. The CDR3 totals 16 residues. In nucleotides, the CDR3 is TGTGCCAGCAGTGCCGCGGGACTAGCCCCCTACAATGAGCAGTTCTTC. Encoded protein: CASSAAGLAPYNEQFF.

The chain recombines TRBV5-5 with TRBJ2-7, with a possible D match to TRBD1 (5 bases). The V gene's germline CDR1 is SGHKS and CDR2 YYEKEE (reference sequence). The CDR3 covers 12 residues. Trimming stripped 0 bases from V and 5 bases from J, with 6 bases between. The CDR3 nucleotides are TGTGCCAGCAGCTTGGGCAGGGACGAGCAGTACTTC. This codes for CASSLGRDEQYF.

The chain recombines TRBV7-9 with TRBJ2-7, with D possibly matching TRBD1 (5 bases). The CDR3 length is 15 residues. CDR1 is SEHNR and CDR2 is FQNEAQ in the germline V gene (reference sequence). V lost 4 bases and J 3 bases, leaving 16 bases between the germline ends. The CDR3 DNA is TGTGCCAGCAGCTCGACAGTGGACCAAAACTACGAGCAGTACTTC. It yields the protein CASSSTVDQNYEQYF.

J is TRBJ2-7 and V is TRBV27; 8 nucleotides align to TRBD1. Trimming took 9 bases from V and 6 from J; bases not matched to a gene: 13. Germline V gene data show CDR1 as MNHEY and CDR2 as SMNVEV (reference sequence). This CDR3 region has 14 residues. This chain's CDR3 is CARSTWDRSIEQYF. The CDR3 nucleotides are TGTGCCAGATCCACGTGGGACAGGTCGATCGAGCAGTACTTC.

The chain recombines TRBV29-1 with TRBJ2-7; D unclear. This CDR3 is 17 amino acids long. Trimming removed 0 bases at V and 6 bases at J, with 24 bases between. Per the germline V gene, CDR1 is SQVTM and CDR2 is ANQGSEA. The CDR3, as DNA: TGCAGCGTTGAAGATTACAAGTCCGAAGGTGCCCCGGGCGAGCAGTACTTC. It translates to CSVEDYKSEGAPGEQYF.

The chain combines TRBV5-5 with TRBJ2-3; 14 nucleotides align to TRBD2. Trimming removed 3 bases from V and 7 bases from J; junction bases left unmatched: 4. The CDR3 spans 15 residues. The germline gives CDR1 SGHKS, CDR2 YYEKEE (reference sequence). In DNA form, the CDR3 reads TGTGCCAGCAGCTACGGACTAGCGGGGGGTCATACGCAGTATTTT. This encodes CASSYGLAGGHTQYF. The full variable domain, rest sourced from reference TRBV5-5 and TRBJ2-3, is DAGVTQSPTHLIKTRGQQVTLRCSPISGHKSVSWYQQVLGQGPQFIFQYYEKEERGRGNFPDRFSARQFPNYSSELNVNALLLGDSALYLCASSYGLAGGHTQYFGPGTRLTVL.

This chain joins TRBV21-1 and TRBJ2-7; the table names TRBD2, a call not compared with the DNA. TRBV21-1 is a known pseudogene. There are 12 residues in the CDR3. The CDR3 region has the DNA TGTGCCAGCCGCGGGAACTCCTACGAGCAGTACTTC. The encoded protein is CASRGNSYEQYF.

This clone appeared once. This sequence joins TRBV5-8 and TRBJ2-5; TRBD2 matches at 8 bases. This CDR3 contains 17 residues. The germline V gene has CDR1 SGHTS and CDR2 YDEGEE. Trimming at V came to 2 bases and at J to 5 bases, leaving 14 bases not matched to a gene. The CDR3 reads CASSFYLSGSPDETQYF. The DNA of the CDR3 is TGTGCCAGCAGCTTTTACCTAAGCGGGAGTCCCGACGAGACCCAGTACTTC.

This clone was seen a few times. This chain connects TRBV7-2 to TRBJ1-1; D uncertain. V shed 1 base and J shed 1 base, with 7 bases lying between them. The V gene's germline CDR1 is SGHTA and CDR2 FQGNSA. This CDR3 has 14 residues. CDR3 loop: CASSLGQANTEAFF. Written as DNA, the CDR3 is TGTGCCAGCAGCTTAGGGCAGGCGAACACTGAAGCTTTCTTT.

This sequence joins TRBV9 and TRBJ2-1; D is possibly TRBD2 (5 bases). V lost 0 bases and J lost 4, with 14 bases in between. The CDR3 has 16 residues. Germline loops: CDR1 SGDLS, CDR2 YYNGEE. CDR3 DNA: TGTGCCAGCAGCGTAGTTAGTAGCGCCATATACAATGAGCAGTTCTTC. Residues: CASSVVSSAIYNEQFF.

In the case of this clone: Other DNA sequences of this sample code for an identical CDR3. The chain recombines TRBV2 with TRBJ1-5; D ambiguous. Germline CDR1 is SNHLY and CDR2 is FYNNEI. V was pared by 1 base and J by 1 base, with 11 bases between. The CDR3 loop spans 16 amino acids. CDR3 sequence: CASSEGGRRSNQPQHF. CDR3 DNA: TGTGCCAGCAGTGAAGGAGGCAGGAGGAGCAATCAGCCCCAGCATTTT.

The chain uses TRBV7-9 and TRBJ1-1, with 9 bases that match TRBD1. V was clipped by 6 bases and J by 6 bases; unmatched bases: 11. Germline V gene sequence: CDR1 SEHNR, CDR2 FQNEAQ (reference sequence). The CDR3 has 15 amino acids. The CDR3 is CASRRGTGSSAEAFF. The CDR3 DNA sequence: TGTGCCAGCAGACGAGGGACAGGGTCATCGGCTGAAGCTTTCTTT. Full variable domain (remainder filled in from reference TRBV7-9 and TRBJ1-1): DTGVSQNPRHKITKRGQNVTFRCDPISEHNRLYWYRQTLGQGPEFLTYFQNEAQLEKSRLLSDRFSAERPKGSFSTLEIQRTEQGDSAMYLCASRRGTGSSAEAFFGQGTRLTVV.

The chain links TRBV19 to TRBJ1-1, with D uncertain. V dropped 3 bases and J dropped 7 bases, with 12 bases sitting between them. The CDR3 has 13 amino acids. The germline V gene has CDR1 LNHDA and CDR2 SQIVND (reference sequence). As DNA, the CDR3 is TGTGCCAGTAGTATGGGAGGTTTGATTGAAGCTTTCTTT. This translates into CASSMGGLIEAFF.

The CDR3: CASSWRILNTEAFF. Here the CDR3 DNA reads TGTGCCAGCAGCTGGAGGATATTGAACACTGAAGCTTTCTTT. The chain joins TRBV5-5 to TRBJ1-1; no clear D gene. Germline loops: CDR1 SGHKS, CDR2 YYEKEE (reference sequence). CDR3 length equals 14 residues. V lost 3 bases, J lost 0 bases, and 9 bases lay in between.

This clone was observed a handful of times. The chain employs TRBV19 and TRBJ2-2; 11 bases fit TRBD1. The germline gives CDR1 LNHDA, CDR2 SQIVND (reference sequence). The CDR3 is 18 residues long. Unmatched junction bases numbered 9, after V lost 2 bases and J lost 4 bases. The CDR3 nucleotides read TGTGCCAGTAGTATACGTCCGGGACAGGGGGGGATCACCGGGGAGCTGTTTTTT. This encodes CASSIRPGQGGITGELFF. Based on the CDR3 plus reference TRBV19 and TRBJ2-2, the full variable domain is DGGITQSPKYLFRKEGQNVTLSCEQNLNHDAMYWYRQDPGQGLRLIYYSQIVNDFQKGDIAEGYSVSREKKESFPLTVTSAQKNPTAFYLCASSIRPGQGGITGELFFGEGSRLTVL.

The chain links TRBV10-3 to TRBJ2-7; TRBD1 is a possible D gene (5 bases). There are 14 residues in the CDR3. Germline CDR1 ENHRY, CDR2 SYGVKD. Trimming removed 2 bases from V and 6 bases from J, with 14 bases in between. The CDR3 DNA reads as TGTGCCATCAGTGAGGGCGGCAGGGTCGCCGAGCAGTACTTC. Its protein product is CAISEGGRVAEQYF.

The chain has TRBV19 and TRBJ2-3, with D perhaps matching TRBD2 (7 bases). From germline, CDR1 is LNHDA and CDR2 SQIVND (reference sequence). The CDR3 loop spans 22 amino acids. Trimming shortened V by 6 bases and J by 5 bases, and 39 bases separated the two germline ends. CDR3 in amino acids: CASSPNGGRTSSSYLPQDTQYF. The DNA of the CDR3 is TGTGCCAGTAGCCCTAACGGGGGGCGAACCTCGTCAAGTTACTTGCCCCAAGATACGCAGTATTTT.

The chain recombines TRBV28 with TRBJ1-6; D ambiguous. Trimming took off 2 bases at V and 7 bases at J, with 12 bases between the two ends. CDR1 and CDR2 from the germline V gene are MDHEN and SYDVKM. This CDR3 region has 15 residues. CDR3 nucleotides: TGTGCCAGCAGTTTAGAGACACGGAAGAATTCACCCCTCCACTTT. Its translation: CASSLETRKNSPLHF.

V is TRBV5-4 and J is TRBJ2-3; 11 nucleotides line up with TRBD2. V was clipped by 1 base and J by 0 bases; unmatched bases: 4. CDR3 length equals 17 residues. CDR1 SGHNT and CDR2 YYREEE come from the germline V gene (reference sequence). CDR3 coding DNA: TGTGCCAGCAGCTTGAAGGGACTAGCGGTGAGCACAGATACGCAGTATTTT. Amino acid sequence: CASSLKGLAVSTDTQYF.

This rearrangement joins TRBV7-9 to TRBJ1-6; no definite D call. The V gene's germline CDR1 is SEHNR and CDR2 FQNEAQ (reference sequence). The length of the CDR3 is 14 residues. Trimming shortened V by 1 base and J by 6 bases, and 7 bases separated the two germline ends. In DNA, the CDR3 is TGTGCCAGCAGCTTAGACGGTGGTAATTCACCCCTCCACTTT. Its protein product is CASSLDGGNSPLHF.

The CDR3 here is CASSSGTSGIEQYF. CDR3 bases: TGTGCCAGTAGTTCGGGGACTAGCGGGATCGAGCAGTACTTC. This chain uses TRBV19 with TRBJ2-7; 13 bases are shared with TRBD2. The CDR3 is 14 residues long. Looked up from germline, CDR1 is LNHDA and CDR2 is SQIVND (reference sequence). J gave up 6 bases and V 5 bases, and 4 bases lay outside the gene matches.

This rearrangement joins TRBV5-1 to TRBJ2-7; D possibly corresponds to TRBD1 (6 bases). Germline V lookup: CDR1 SGHRS, CDR2 YFSETQ. V gave up 2 bases and J gave up 1 base, with 13 bases separating them. The CDR3 runs to 15 residues. CDR3 sequence reads: CASSFGDTRSYEQYF. CDR3 coding DNA: TGCGCCAGCAGCTTCGGGGACACCCGGTCCTACGAGCAGTACTTC.